This TCR beta chain is from a study of radiation and T cells in renal cell carcinoma. Time point denoted: blood 2 weeks post-SBRT. Treatment in this sample: 15 Gy SBRT to primary tumor, nephrectomy 4 weeks later. Sequencing used immunoSEQ multiplex PCR; TCRdb keeps in-frame clones, though not all of them. Of roughly 28,000 clones listed, about 85% were seen once; the top ten hold roughly 30%. The clonotype originates from a man aged 55 to 70 with renal cell carcinoma. Sample: blood, taken from a patient whose treatment included radiotherapy and nephrectomy.

The CDR3 here is CASSLTDRINNEQFF. The CDR3 region has the DNA TGCGCCAGCAGCCTTACCGACAGGATTAACAATGAGCAGTTCTTC. V is TRBV5-1 and J is TRBJ2-1; D perhaps matches TRBD1 (6 bases). V was pared by 4 bases and J by 5 bases, with 16 bases between. The germline V gene has CDR1 SGHRS and CDR2 YFSETQ. The CDR3 contains 15 residues.